This TCR beta chain was found in a study of control samples from healthy donors and cancer patients (dated by TCRdb to about 2020). The cysteine opens and the phenylalanine closes a CDR3 of 16 amino acids. The kept DNA is CDR3 alone, 48 bases in frame from the first base. Trimming removed 0 bases from V and 7 bases from J; the gene matches leave 8 bases unexplained. Via the germline V gene, CDR1 is KGHSH and CDR2 LQKENI. The library was prepared using the immunoSEQ multiplex PCR assay. TCRdb took over this immuneACCESS table, retaining in-frame rearrangements with V and J assigned. Such tables are incomplete; in checked studies, under half of the missing clones stem from an unresolved V gene, and the remainder is unexplained. This sample comprises a few hundred thousand clones, 75% to 95% of them detected only once. Clones ranked in the top ten supply 5.5% to 8% of the sample. Note on this clone: No cognate antigen has been identified for it. Qualities for individual bases were not recorded, and no much larger clone is one base off.

The receptor was isolated from a man aged 40-55 years with head and neck cancer. The chain uses TRBV18 and TRBJ1-5; a stretch of 8 junction bases matches TRBD1. Material for sequencing was PBMCs. CDR3 sequence: CASSPPRTGFFQPQHF. At the DNA level, the sequence is TGTGCCAGCTCACCACCCCGGACAGGGTTCTTCCAGCCCCAGCATTTT.